This T cell receptor (beta chain) originates from a study of blood T cell dynamics during melanoma immunotherapy. For the study at large: Metastatic melanoma patients received first-line pembrolizumab or nivolumab plus ipilimumab.

The V gene's germline CDR1 is SGHRS and CDR2 YFSETQ. The ends were cut back, 3 bases at V and 2 bases at J, with 1 base in the middle. CDR3 length equals 11 residues. The time point is: week 3, after first cycle of checkpoint inhibitor. Patients with prior systemic cancer treatment, concomitant immunosuppressants, or other active malignancies were excluded. A fixed DNA input of roughly 0.35 ug was used per bulk PBMC sample. Using immunoSEQ multiplex PCR, the repertoire was profiled, and TCRdb retains in-frame clones only, with some absent. The table lists about 12,000 clones, over 75% of them singletons.

The chain recombines TRBV5-1 with TRBJ2-3, with unresolved D. The sequence derives from a human donor with melanoma. The material was blood, obtained from a patient treated with checkpoint blockade. In nucleotides, the CDR3 is TGCGCCAGCAGCTACACAGATACGCAGTATTTT. Amino acids: CASSYTDTQYF.